Sequencing of this TCR beta chain was carried out in a study of shared clonotypes between healthy human individuals. At a deep level, the assay was run. Over several immunoSEQ plates, each subset's genomic DNA was distributed in even portions. Assay: immunoSEQ multiplex PCR; the TCRdb copy retains only in-frame clones and omits some. The sample lists 550,000 to 600,000 clones, around 80% occurring once. The CDR3 runs to 18 residues. With V trimmed by 1 base and J by 6 bases, 12 bases remained unmatched. Germline V gene sequence: CDR1 SGDLS, CDR2 YYNGEE. Study-wide points: The genetic and exposure-history diversity represented was limited by few donors.

For this clone: Its antigen remains unknown.

The origin of this receptor is a woman between 40 and 55 years old in good health. Some clones in this sample may be carry-over from other donors' samples. Sample: PBMCs. The chain combines TRBV9 with TRBJ2-7, with TRBD2 identical over 14 bases. CDR3 region: CASSVSLTSGGDLVEQYF. The DNA for the CDR3 is TGTGCCAGCAGCGTATCTCTGACTAGCGGGGGGGATCTGGTCGAGCAGTACTTC.